Given below is one T cell receptor (beta chain) in context. As yet, its antigen is unknown. These data originate in a study of T-cell memory formation after mild COVID-19. Study context: TCR clustering was largely donor specific. Regarding the study as a whole: CD4/CD8 balance held among clones contracting day 15 to 85, and later expanders leaned CD4+. Memory from before infection featured some responding clones, which suggests cross-reactive memory joined.

TCRdb reprocessed the 5' RACE reads via MiXCR and lists one record per CDR3 protein. This table has hundreds of thousands of distinct CDR3 sequences, 20% to 30% appearing once. V lost 5 bases and J lost 3; bases outside the gene matches: 9. This CDR3 spans 15 amino acids. Per the germline V gene, CDR1 is SGHAT and CDR2 is FQNNGV. The TCR originated in an adult woman who had mild COVID-19 (a few samples of this study predate the infection). Cell type and time point are not known. Sequencing was done on a sample of PBMCs or a T cell subset sorted from them (not recorded which). This chain links TRBV11-2 with TRBJ1-1, with 7 bases lining up with TRBD1. CDR3 loop: CASSRQGPIDTEAFF. The DNA of the CDR3 is TGTGCCAGCAGCCGACAGGGTCCGATCGACACTGAAGCTTTCTTT.